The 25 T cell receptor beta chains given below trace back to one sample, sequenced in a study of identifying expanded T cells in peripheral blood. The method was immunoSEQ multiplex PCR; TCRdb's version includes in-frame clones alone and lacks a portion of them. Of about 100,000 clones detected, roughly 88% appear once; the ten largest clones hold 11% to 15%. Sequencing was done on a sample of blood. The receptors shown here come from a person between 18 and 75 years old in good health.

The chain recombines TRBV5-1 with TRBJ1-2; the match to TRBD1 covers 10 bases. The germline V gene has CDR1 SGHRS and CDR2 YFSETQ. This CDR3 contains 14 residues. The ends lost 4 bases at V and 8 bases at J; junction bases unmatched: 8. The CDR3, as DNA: TGCGCCAGCAGCCGGACAGGGGGTTCGTACGGCTACACCTTC. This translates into CASSRTGGSYGYTF.

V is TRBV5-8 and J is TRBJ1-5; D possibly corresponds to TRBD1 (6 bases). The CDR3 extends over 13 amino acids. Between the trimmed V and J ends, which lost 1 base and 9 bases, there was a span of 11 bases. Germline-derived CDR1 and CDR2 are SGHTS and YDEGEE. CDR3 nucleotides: TGTGCCAGCAGCTTGACGGGACAAGGGCCCCAGCATTTT. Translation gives CASSLTGQGPQHF. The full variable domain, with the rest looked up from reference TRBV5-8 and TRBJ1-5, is EAGVTQSPTHLIKTRGQQATLRCSPISGHTSVYWYQQALGLGLQFLLWYDEGEERNRGNFPPRFSGRQFPNYSSELNVNALELEDSALYLCASSLTGQGPQHFGDGTRLSIL.

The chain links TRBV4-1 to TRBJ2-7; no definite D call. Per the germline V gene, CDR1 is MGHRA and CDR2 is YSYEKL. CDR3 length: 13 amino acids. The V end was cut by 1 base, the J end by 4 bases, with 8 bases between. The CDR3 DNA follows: TGCGCCAGCAGCCAAGGGGTTGTGTACGAGCAGTACTTC. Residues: CASSQGVVYEQYF.

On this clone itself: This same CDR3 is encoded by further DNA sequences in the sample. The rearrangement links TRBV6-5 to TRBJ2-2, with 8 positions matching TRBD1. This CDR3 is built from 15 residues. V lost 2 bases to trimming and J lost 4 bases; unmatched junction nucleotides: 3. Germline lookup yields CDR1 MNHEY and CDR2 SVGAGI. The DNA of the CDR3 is TGTGCCAGCAGTTACCAGGGGGCGGGCACCGGGGAGCTGTTTTTT. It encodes CASSYQGAGTGELFF.

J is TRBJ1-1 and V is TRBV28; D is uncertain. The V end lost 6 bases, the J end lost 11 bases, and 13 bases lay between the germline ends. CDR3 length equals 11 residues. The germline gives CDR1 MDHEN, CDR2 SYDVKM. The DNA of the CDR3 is TGTGCCAGCAGCGCTCGGGTGGGCGCTTTCTTT. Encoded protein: CASSARVGAFF.

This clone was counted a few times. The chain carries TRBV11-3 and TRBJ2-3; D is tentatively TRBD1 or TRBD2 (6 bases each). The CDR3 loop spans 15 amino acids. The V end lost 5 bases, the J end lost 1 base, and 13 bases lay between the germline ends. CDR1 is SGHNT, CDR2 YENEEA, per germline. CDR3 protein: CASSQEGGGTDTQYF. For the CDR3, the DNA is TGTGCCAGCAGCCAAGAGGGGGGCGGCACAGATACGCAGTATTTT.

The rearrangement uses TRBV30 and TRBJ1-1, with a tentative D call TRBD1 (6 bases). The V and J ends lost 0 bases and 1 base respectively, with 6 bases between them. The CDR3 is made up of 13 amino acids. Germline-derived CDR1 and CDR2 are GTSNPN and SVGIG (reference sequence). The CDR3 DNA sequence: TGTGCCTGGAGTGTAGGGGGGAACACTGAAGCTTTCTTT. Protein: CAWSVGGNTEAFF.

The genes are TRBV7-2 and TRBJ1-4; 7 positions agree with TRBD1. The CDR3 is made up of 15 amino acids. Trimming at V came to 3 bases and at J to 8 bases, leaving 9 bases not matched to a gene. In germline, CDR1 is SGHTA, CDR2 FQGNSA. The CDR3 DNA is TGTGCCAGCAGCTTTAGACAGGGTAGAGAAGAAAAACTGTTTTTT. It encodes CASSFRQGREEKLFF.

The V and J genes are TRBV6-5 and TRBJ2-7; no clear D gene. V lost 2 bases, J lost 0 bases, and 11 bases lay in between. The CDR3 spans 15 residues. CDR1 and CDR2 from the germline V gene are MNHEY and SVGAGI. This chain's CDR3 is CASSYVPPSSYEQYF. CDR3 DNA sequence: TGTGCCAGCAGTTACGTCCCCCCGTCCTCCTACGAGCAGTACTTC.

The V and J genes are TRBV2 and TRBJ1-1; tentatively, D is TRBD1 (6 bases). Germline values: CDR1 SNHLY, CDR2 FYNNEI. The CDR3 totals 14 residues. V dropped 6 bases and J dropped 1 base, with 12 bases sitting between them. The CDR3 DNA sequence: TGTGCCAGCAGCCCAGGGGCGTCGAACACTGAAGCTTTCTTT. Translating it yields CASSPGASNTEAFF.

CDR3 sequence reads: CASKKGSLYSNQPQHF. The CDR3 region has the DNA TGTGCCAGTAAAAAGGGAAGTCTCTATAGCAATCAGCCCCAGCATTTT. The V call is TRBV19, the J call TRBJ1-5; D gene unclear. CDR1 is LNHDA, CDR2 SQIVND, per germline (reference sequence). V was pared by 7 bases and J by 0 bases, with 16 bases between. This CDR3 has 16 residues.

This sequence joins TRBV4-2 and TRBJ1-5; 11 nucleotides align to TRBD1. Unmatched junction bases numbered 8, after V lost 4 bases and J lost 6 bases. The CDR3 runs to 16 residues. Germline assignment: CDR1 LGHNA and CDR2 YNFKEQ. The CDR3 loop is CASSPRGQGEAQPQHF. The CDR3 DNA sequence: TGTGCCAGCAGCCCCAGGGGACAGGGGGAGGCTCAGCCCCAGCATTTT.

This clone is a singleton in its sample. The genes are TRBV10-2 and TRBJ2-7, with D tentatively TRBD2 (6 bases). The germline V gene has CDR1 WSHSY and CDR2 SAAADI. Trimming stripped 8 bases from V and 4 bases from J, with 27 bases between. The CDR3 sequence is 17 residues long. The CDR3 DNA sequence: TGCGCCAGCTCGCCCCCCCTACGGGAGCCCCGACTGTACGAGCAGTACTTC. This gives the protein CASSPPLREPRLYEQYF.

The CDR3, as DNA: TGCAGTGCCGAGTTAGGGGATACGCAGTATTTT. Its translation is CSAELGDTQYF. The rearrangement uses TRBV20-1 and TRBJ2-3; D call uncertain. The V gene's germline CDR1 is DFQATT and CDR2 SNEGSKA (reference sequence). V shed 6 bases and J shed 6 bases, with 10 bases lying between them. The CDR3 length is 11 residues.

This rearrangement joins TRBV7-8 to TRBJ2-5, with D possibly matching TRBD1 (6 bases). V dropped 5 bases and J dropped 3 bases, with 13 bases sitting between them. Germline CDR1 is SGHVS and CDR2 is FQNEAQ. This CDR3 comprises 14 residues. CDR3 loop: CASSRGQQKETQYF. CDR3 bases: TGTGCCAGCAGCCGCGGACAGCAAAAAGAGACCCAGTACTTC.

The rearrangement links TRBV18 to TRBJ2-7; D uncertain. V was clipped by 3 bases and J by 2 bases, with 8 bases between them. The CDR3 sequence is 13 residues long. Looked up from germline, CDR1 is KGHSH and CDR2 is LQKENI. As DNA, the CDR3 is TGTGCCAGCTCACCCCAACAACCCTACGAGCAGTACTTC. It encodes CASSPQQPYEQYF.

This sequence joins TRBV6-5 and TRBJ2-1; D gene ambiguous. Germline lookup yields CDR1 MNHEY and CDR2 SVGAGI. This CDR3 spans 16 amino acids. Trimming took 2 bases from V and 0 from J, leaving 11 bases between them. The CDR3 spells CASSYGFVSSYNEQFF. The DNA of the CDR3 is TGTGCCAGCAGTTACGGTTTCGTAAGCTCCTACAATGAGCAGTTCTTC.

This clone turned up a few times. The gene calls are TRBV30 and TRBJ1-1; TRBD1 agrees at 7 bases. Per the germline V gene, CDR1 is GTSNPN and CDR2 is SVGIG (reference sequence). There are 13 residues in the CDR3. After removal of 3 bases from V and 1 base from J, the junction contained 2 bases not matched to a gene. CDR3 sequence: CAWRRGPNTEAFF. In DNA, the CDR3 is TGTGCCTGGAGGAGGGGGCCGAACACTGAAGCTTTCTTT. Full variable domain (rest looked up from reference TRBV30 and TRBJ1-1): SQTIHQWPATLVQPVGSPLSLECTVEGTSNPNLYWYRQAAGRGLQLLFYSVGIGQISSEVPQNLSASRPQDRQFILSSKKLLLSDSGFYLCAWRRGPNTEAFFGQGTRLTVV.

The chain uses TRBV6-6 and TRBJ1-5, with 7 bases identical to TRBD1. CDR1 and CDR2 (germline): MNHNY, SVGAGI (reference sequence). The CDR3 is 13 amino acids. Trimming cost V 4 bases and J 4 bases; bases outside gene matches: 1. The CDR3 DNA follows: TGTGCCAGCAGTTGGGACAGAAATCAGCCCCAGCATTTT. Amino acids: CASSWDRNQPQHF.

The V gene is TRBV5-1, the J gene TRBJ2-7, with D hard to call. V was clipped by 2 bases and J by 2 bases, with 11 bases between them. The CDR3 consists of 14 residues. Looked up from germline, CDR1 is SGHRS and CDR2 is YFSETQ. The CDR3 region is CASSLSSQTYEQYF. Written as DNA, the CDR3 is TGCGCCAGCAGCTTATCGAGTCAGACCTACGAGCAGTACTTC. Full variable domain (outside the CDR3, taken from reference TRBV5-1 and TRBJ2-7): KAGVTQTPRYLIKTRGQQVTLSCSPISGHRSVSWYQQTPGQGLQFLFEYFSETQRNKGNFPGRFSGRQFSNSRSEMNVSTLELGDSALYLCASSLSSQTYEQYFGPGTRLTVT.

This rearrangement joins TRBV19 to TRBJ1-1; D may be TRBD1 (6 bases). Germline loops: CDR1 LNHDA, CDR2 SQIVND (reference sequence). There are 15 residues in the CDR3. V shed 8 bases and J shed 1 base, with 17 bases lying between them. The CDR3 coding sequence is TGTGCCAGTTACCCTTTTACAGGGAAGAACACTGAAGCTTTCTTT. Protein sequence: CASYPFTGKNTEAFF.

As DNA, the CDR3 is TGTGCCAGCAGTCCAGCGACTAGCTCGAACACCGGGGAGCTGTTTTTT. As protein: CASSPATSSNTGELFF. V and J are TRBV28 and TRBJ2-2; TRBD2 aligns across 7 bases. The CDR3 loop spans 16 amino acids. V trimming: 5 bases; J trimming: 0 bases; junction bases outside the gene matches: 6. The germline CDR1 and CDR2 sequences are MDHEN and SYDVKM.

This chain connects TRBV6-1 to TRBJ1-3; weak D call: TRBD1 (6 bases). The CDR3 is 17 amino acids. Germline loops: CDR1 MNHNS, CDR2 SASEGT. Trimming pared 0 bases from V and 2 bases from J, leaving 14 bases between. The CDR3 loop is CASSEAAGGRTGNTIYF. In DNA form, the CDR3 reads TGTGCCAGCAGTGAAGCTGCCGGGGGCCGGACTGGAAACACCATATATTTT.

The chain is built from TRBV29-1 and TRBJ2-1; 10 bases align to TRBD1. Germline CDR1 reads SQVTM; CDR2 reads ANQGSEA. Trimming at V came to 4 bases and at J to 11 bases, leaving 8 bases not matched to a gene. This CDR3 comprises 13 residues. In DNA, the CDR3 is TGCAGCGTTGTGTGGGGACAGGGGTTTCAGCAGTTCTTC. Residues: CSVVWGQGFQQFF.

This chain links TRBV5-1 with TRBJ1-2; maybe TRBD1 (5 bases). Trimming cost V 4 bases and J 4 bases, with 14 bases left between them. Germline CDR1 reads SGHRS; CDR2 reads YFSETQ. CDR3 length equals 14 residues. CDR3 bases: TGCGCCAGCAGCCCGGGGGTTGGTGGCTATGGCTACACCTTC. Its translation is CASSPGVGGYGYTF.